The sequence of this T cell receptor beta chain was determined in a study of T cells in Graves' hyperthyroidism and ophthalmopathy. V dropped 7 bases and J dropped 0 bases, with 13 bases sitting between them. This CDR3 contains 14 residues. Per germline, CDR1 SEHNR and CDR2 FQNEAQ (reference sequence). Authors of the study amplified TCR beta CDR3 regions from RNA transcripts. The TCR CDR3 was amplified in a first-round RT-PCR using the HTBI primer set. TCRdb re-called the multiplex PCR reads through MiXCR, storing one row per CDR3 protein. The sample contains around 520,000 distinct CDR3 sequences, 13% to 15% of which appear only once.

The sequence was obtained from a woman aged 18-30 years with Graves' hyperthyroidism. The genes are TRBV7-9 and TRBJ2-7, with D possibly being TRBD2 (5 bases). What was sequenced was blood. The CDR3 here is CASNGESISYEQYF. CDR3 in DNA: TGTGCCAGCAACGGGGAGTCGATCTCCTACGAGCAGTACTTC.